This is a list of T cell receptor beta chains from one sample in a study of blood T cells in healthy people across ages. Using its own MiXCR run on the 5' RACE reads, TCRdb lists one record per CDR3 protein. This repertoire shows around 870,000 distinct CDR3 sequences, about 28% found once; its top ten account for about 18%. Sequenced input: blood. The receptor set was obtained from a woman over 75 in good health. CDR3s leave out the opening cysteine and the closing phenylalanine or tryptophan.

J gene	V gene	CDR3 protein
TRBJ2-3	TRBV5-1	ASSLDGAGTDTQY
TRBJ2-1	TRBV3-1	ASSPAGGDRGFYEQF
TRBJ2-3	TRBV10-3	AIRLGTSGVTDTQY
TRBJ1-3	TRBV7-9	ASSYHGGSSGNTIY
TRBJ2-3	TRBV20-1	STPLSGVNTQY
TRBJ2-1	TRBV12-3/TRBV12-4	ASGVQVEQF
TRBJ1-1	TRBV4-3	ASSQDKRTEAF
TRBJ2-7	TRBV12-3/TRBV12-4	ASSLDTLAGGPDGEYEQY
TRBJ2-5	TRBV29-1	SVTGLDQETQY
TRBJ2-3	TRBV14	ASSQDRGFVPNTQY
TRBJ2-3	TRBV27	ATTGTGYSTDTQY
TRBJ2-5	TRBV6-1	ASSTPEPYQETQY
TRBJ1-1	TRBV5-1	ASSITPNTEAF
TRBJ1-1	TRBV29-1	SVGQGPYMNTEAF
TRBJ1-5	TRBV7-2	ASSPGEGEQSAQH
TRBJ1-1	TRBV7-2	ASSLAGPGVNTEAF